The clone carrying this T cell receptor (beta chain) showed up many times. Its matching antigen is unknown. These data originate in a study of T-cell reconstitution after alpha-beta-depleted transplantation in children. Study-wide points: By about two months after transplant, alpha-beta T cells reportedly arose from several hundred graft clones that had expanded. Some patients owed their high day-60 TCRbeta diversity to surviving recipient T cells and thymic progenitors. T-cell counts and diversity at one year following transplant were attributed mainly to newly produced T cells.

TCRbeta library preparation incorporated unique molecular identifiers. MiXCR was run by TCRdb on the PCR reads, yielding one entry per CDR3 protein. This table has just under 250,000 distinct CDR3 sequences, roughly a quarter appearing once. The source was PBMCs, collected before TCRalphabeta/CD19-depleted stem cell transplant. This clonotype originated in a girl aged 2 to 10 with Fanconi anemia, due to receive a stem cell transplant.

The CDR3 protein is CASSLAGGSTYNNEQFF. DNA for the CDR3: TGTGCCAGCAGCTTAGCAGGCGGGAGCACTTATAACAATGAGCAGTTCTTC. V and J are TRBV7-2 and TRBJ2-1, with 7 bases fitting TRBD2. The J segment lost 5 bases and the V segment lost 0 bases, leaving 10 bases of the junction unmatched. CDR1 and CDR2 from the germline V gene are SGHTA and FQGNSA. CDR3 length equals 17 residues.